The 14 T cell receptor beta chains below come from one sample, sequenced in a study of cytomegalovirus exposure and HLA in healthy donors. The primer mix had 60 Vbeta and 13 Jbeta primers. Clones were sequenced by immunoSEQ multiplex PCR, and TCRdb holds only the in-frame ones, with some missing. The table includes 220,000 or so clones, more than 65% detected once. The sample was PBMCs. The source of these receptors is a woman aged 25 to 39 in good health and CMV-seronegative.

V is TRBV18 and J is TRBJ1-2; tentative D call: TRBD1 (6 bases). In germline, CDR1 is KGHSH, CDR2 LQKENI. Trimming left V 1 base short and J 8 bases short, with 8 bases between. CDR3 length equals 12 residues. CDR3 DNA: TGTGCCAGCTCACCACAGGGGGAAGGCTACACCTTC. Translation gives CASSPQGEGYTF.

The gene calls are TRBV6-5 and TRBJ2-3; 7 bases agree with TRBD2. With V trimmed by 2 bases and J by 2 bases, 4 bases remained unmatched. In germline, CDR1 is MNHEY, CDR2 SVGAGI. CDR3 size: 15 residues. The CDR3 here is CASSYRLATTDTQYF. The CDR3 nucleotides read TGTGCCAGCAGTTACCGACTAGCAACCACAGATACGCAGTATTTT.

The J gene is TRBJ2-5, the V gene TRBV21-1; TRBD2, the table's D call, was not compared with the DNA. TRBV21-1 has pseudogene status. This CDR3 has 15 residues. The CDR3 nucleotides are TGTGCCAGCAGCAAATGTCCGGGGTACCAAGAGACCCAGTACTTC. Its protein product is CASSKCPGYQETQYF.

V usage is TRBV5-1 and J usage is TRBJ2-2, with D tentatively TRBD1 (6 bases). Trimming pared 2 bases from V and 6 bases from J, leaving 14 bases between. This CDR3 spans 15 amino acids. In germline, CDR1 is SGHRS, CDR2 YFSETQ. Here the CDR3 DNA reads TGCGCCAGCAGCTTCAGGGGCGATATCCCCGGGGAGCTGTTTTTT. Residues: CASSFRGDIPGELFF. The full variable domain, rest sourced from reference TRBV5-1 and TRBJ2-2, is KAGVTQTPRYLIKTRGQQVTLSCSPISGHRSVSWYQQTPGQGLQFLFEYFSETQRNKGNFPGRFSGRQFSNSRSEMNVSTLELGDSALYLCASSFRGDIPGELFFGEGSRLTVL.

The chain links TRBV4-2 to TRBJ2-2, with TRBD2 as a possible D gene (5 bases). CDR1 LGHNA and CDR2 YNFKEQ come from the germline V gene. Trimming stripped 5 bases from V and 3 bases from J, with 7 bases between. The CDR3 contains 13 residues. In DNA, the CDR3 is TGTGCCAGCAGCTTGGACTACACCGGGGAGCTGTTTTTT. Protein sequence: CASSLDYTGELFF.

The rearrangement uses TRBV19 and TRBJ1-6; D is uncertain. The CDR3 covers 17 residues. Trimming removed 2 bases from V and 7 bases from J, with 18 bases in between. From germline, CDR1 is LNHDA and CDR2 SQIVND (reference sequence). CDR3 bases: TGTGCCAGTAGTATACCCATAGCGTGGGAACGCAATTCACCCCTCCACTTT. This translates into CASSIPIAWERNSPLHF.

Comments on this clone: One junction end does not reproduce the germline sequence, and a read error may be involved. In nucleotides, the CDR3 is TGTGCTAGCAGCTTAGGAACTAACACTGAAGCTTTCTTT. This encodes CASSLGTNTEAFF. The V and J genes are TRBV7-7 and TRBJ1-1, with unresolved D. CDR3 length equals 13 residues. From germline, CDR1 is SSHAT and CDR2 FNYEAQ (reference sequence).

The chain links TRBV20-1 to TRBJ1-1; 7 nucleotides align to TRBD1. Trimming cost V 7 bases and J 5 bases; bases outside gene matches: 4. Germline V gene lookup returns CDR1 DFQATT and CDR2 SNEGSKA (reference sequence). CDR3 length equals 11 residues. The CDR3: CSGGRGTEAFF. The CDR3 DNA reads TGCAGTGGGGGCAGGGGGACTGAAGCTTTCTTT.

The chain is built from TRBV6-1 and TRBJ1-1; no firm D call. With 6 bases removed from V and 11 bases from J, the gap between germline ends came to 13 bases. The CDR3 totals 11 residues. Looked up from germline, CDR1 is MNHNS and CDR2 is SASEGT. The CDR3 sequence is CASSRTPPAFF. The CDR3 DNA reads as TGTGCCAGCAGCCGAACACCACCGGCTTTCTTT.

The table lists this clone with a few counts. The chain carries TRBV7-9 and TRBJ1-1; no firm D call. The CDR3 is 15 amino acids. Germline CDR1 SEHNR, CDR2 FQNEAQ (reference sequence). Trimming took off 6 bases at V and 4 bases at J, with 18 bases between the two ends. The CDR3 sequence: CASRHPEGGVTEAFF. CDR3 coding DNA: TGTGCCAGCAGGCATCCCGAGGGTGGGGTCACTGAAGCTTTCTTT.

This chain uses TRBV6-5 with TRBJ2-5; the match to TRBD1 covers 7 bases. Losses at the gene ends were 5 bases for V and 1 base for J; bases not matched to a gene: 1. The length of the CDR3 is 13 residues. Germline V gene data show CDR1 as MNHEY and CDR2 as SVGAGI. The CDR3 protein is CASSRTGQETQYF. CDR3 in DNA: TGTGCCAGCAGTCGGACAGGCCAAGAGACCCAGTACTTC.

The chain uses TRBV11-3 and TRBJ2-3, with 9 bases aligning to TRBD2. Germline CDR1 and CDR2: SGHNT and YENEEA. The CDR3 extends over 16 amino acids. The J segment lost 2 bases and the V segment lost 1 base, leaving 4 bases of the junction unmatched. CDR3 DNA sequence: TGTGCCAGCAGCTTAGGTCCTAGCGGGATCACAGATACGCAGTATTTT. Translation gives CASSLGPSGITDTQYF.

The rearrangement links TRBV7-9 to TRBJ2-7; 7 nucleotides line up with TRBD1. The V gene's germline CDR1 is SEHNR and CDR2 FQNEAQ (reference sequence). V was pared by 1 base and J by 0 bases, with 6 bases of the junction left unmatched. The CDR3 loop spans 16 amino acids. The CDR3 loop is CASSLGWGQSSYEQYF. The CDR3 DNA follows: TGTGCCAGCAGCTTAGGTTGGGGACAGAGCTCCTACGAGCAGTACTTC.

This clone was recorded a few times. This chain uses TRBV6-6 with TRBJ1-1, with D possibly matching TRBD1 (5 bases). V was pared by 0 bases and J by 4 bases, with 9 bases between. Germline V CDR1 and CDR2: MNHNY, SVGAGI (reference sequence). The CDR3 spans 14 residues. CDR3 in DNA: TGTGCCAGCAGTTACTCCTCAGGGTTCACTGAAGCTTTCTTT. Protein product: CASSYSSGFTEAFF.